Below, one TCR beta chain is given with its context. Its binding antigen is unknown. There are no base qualities to consult, and no much larger clone falls within one base. This entry is derived from a study of PD-1 blockade in mismatch repair-deficient tumors (dated by TCRdb to about 2017). Some background on the complete study: Between late 2013 and 2016, the trial enrolled approximately 90 consecutive patients with more than nine types of mismatch repair-deficient cancer, all of whom had received prior treatment and were progressing. Deep sequencing of TCR CDR3 regions was used to track tumor-associated T cell clones in peripheral blood of patients responding to PD-1 blockade.

CDR1 and CDR2 are read off the germline V gene (reference sequence) as SEHNR and FQNEAQ. Trimming accounts for 5 bases at V and 4 bases at J, while the number of junction bases matched to no gene is 8. From cysteine to phenylalanine, the CDR3 is 15 amino acids long. CDR3 DNA is the only sequence kept; it has 45 bases, read in frame from the first base. Library construction relied on the immunoSEQ multiplex PCR assay. The immuneACCESS repertoire file appears here via TCRdb, limited to in-frame rearrangements. These files lack a portion of the clones; in checked studies, under half of the deficit traces to unresolved V genes, and the cause of the others is not known. The sample records about 38,000 clones, about 85% of which are singletons. The ten largest clones take up around 4.2% of the sample. Mismatch repair deficiency was established in every enrolled patient by polymerase chain reaction or immunohistochemistry. A few patients who responded to pembrolizumab therapy underwent TCR sequencing. The phase II trial prospectively tested pembrolizumab PD-1 blockade in advanced mismatch repair-deficient cancers regardless of tissue of origin. Peripheral blood T cell samples were serially collected before and at multiple times after PD-1 blockade was started. Blood sampling times were reported as weeks after the first pembrolizumab dose.

Findings and caveats that apply to the study as a whole: Rapid expansion after pembrolizumab followed by contraction, generally before radiologic responses, was shown by tumor-resident clones, which were often undetectable in blood before treatment.

Sequences were derived from peripheral blood, sampled roughly 76 weeks after starting pembrolizumab. The rearranged chain carries TRBV7-9 and TRBJ1-1; the junction holds 9 bases that match TRBD1. This sequence was found in an adult with mismatch repair-deficient cancer. The CDR3 region has the sequence CASSKPGQGGTEAFF. The bases are TGTGCCAGCAGCAAACCGGGACAGGGAGGCACTGAAGCTTTCTTT.